The 18 T cell receptor beta chains below all came from one sample that was sequenced in a study of cytomegalovirus exposure and HLA in healthy donors. Primers for the PCR totalled 60 Vbeta and 13 Jbeta. Assay used: immunoSEQ multiplex PCR; TCRdb lists only in-frame clones, some missing. In the table there are about 160,000 clones, 70% to 90% of which are singletons. Sequencing input: PBMCs. The receptor set was obtained from a woman under 40 in good health and CMV-seronegative.

The chain links TRBV6-4 to TRBJ2-7, with D perhaps matching TRBD2 (6 bases). V was cut by 4 bases and J by 4 bases, with 11 bases left in between. In germline, CDR1 is MRHNA, CDR2 SNTAGT. The CDR3 spans 13 residues. CDR3 residues: CASSVSSGYEQYF. In DNA, the CDR3 is TGTGCCAGCAGTGTAAGTAGCGGTTACGAGCAGTACTTC.

The chain recombines TRBV7-2 with TRBJ2-1; TRBD1 aligns across 7 bases. Germline V gene data show CDR1 as SGHTA and CDR2 as FQGNSA. J gave up 2 bases and V 5 bases, and 6 bases lay outside the gene matches. The CDR3 has 15 amino acids. CDR3 DNA sequence: TGTGCCAGCAGCAGAGGGGGCCCCACCTACAATGAGCAGTTCTTC. Its protein product is CASSRGGPTYNEQFF.

The chain uses TRBV14 and TRBJ2-1; D may be TRBD2 (6 bases). V was trimmed by 4 bases and J by 12 bases, leaving 16 bases between them. The CDR3 has 13 residues. The germline V gene encodes CDR1 SGHDN and CDR2 FVKESK. The CDR3 loop is CASSRVTSLWQFF. In nucleotides, the CDR3 is TGTGCCAGCAGCCGAGTGACTAGTCTCTGGCAGTTCTTC.

The chain recombines TRBV25-1 with TRBJ2-3; weak D call: TRBD2 (5 bases). CDR3 length: 16 residues. The V end lost 2 bases, the J end lost 0 bases, and 12 bases lay between the germline ends. CDR1 is MGHDK and CDR2 is SYGVNS in the germline V gene. The CDR3 DNA sequence: TGTGCCAGCAGTGAAGGGGTTAGGACTAGCACAGATACGCAGTATTTT. The encoded protein is CASSEGVRTSTDTQYF.

The V and J genes are TRBV18 and TRBJ1-1; D perhaps matches TRBD1 (6 bases). Germline values: CDR1 KGHSH, CDR2 LQKENI. CDR3 length: 15 residues. Trimming took off 3 bases at V and 0 bases at J, with 11 bases between the two ends. The CDR3 reads CASSPGGGLNTEAFF. The CDR3 coding sequence is TGTGCCAGCTCACCTGGGGGGGGCTTGAACACTGAAGCTTTCTTT.

This chain links TRBV29-1 with TRBJ2-7, with 16 bases that match TRBD2. The CDR3 is made up of 18 amino acids. V was clipped by 7 bases and J by 2 bases; unmatched bases: 14. Per the germline V gene, CDR1 is SQVTM and CDR2 is ANQGSEA. The CDR3 sequence is CSAGGTSGGAVDPYEQYF. CDR3 nucleotide sequence: TGCAGCGCCGGTGGGACTAGCGGGGGGGCCGTGGACCCCTACGAGCAGTACTTC.

This chain connects TRBV7-6 to TRBJ2-1; 11 bases align to TRBD2. After removal of 5 bases from V and 7 bases from J, the junction contained 10 bases not matched to a gene. The CDR3 contains 16 residues. CDR1 SGHVS and CDR2 FNYEAQ come from the germline V gene. The CDR3 bases are TGTGCCAGCAGCCCCCCACTAGCGGGAGTGAGAAATGAGCAGTTCTTC. This codes for CASSPPLAGVRNEQFF.

V and J are TRBV7-2 and TRBJ2-1; 8 bases match TRBD2. CDR3 length equals 15 residues. Unmatched junction bases numbered 4, after V lost 5 bases and J lost 1 base. Germline CDR1 is SGHTA and CDR2 is FQGNSA. CDR3 in DNA: TGTGCCAGCAGCCCGGGGGGGCCGTCCTACAATGAGCAGTTCTTC. It specifies CASSPGGPSYNEQFF.

The V call is TRBV6-1, the J call TRBJ2-7; 11 bases agree with TRBD2. The junction had 6 bases not matched to a gene; V was cut back by 4 bases and J by 4 bases. The CDR3 is 15 amino acids. Germline V gene data show CDR1 as MNHNS and CDR2 as SASEGT. The CDR3: CASSGGTSGPYEQYF. As DNA, the CDR3 is TGTGCCAGCAGTGGTGGGACTAGCGGACCATACGAGCAGTACTTC.

CDR3: CASSEISGRRNEQFF. CDR3 sequence (DNA): TGCGCCAGCAGTGAGATTAGCGGGAGGAGGAATGAGCAGTTCTTC. V and J are TRBV10-1 and TRBJ2-1; TRBD2 matches at 10 bases. After removal of 2 bases from V and 7 bases from J, the junction contained 5 bases not matched to a gene. The CDR3 is 15 residues long. Germline CDR1 is WNHNN and CDR2 is SYGVQD (reference sequence).

V and J are TRBV28 and TRBJ2-7, with D possibly being TRBD2 (7 bases). This CDR3 has 15 amino acids. The germline V gene encodes CDR1 MDHEN and CDR2 SYDVKM. Trimming removed 10 bases from V and 4 bases from J, with 23 bases in between. The CDR3 loop reads CATVGGQEGQYEQYF. As DNA, the CDR3 is TGTGCCACGGTCGGGGGGCAGGAGGGCCAATACGAGCAGTACTTC.

About this clone itself: Other DNA sequences from this sample encode an identical CDR3 as well. The V call is TRBV7-2, the J call TRBJ2-2; 7 bases map to TRBD2. CDR3 length: 14 amino acids. CDR1 is SGHTA, CDR2 FQGNSA, per germline. V was pared by 7 bases and J by 4 bases, with 6 bases of the junction left unmatched. Here the CDR3 DNA reads TGTGCCAGCACCGGGGGGTTGCCCACCGGGGAGCTGTTTTTT. Its translation is CASTGGLPTGELFF.

The chain is built from TRBV25-1 and TRBJ2-3; weak D call: TRBD1 (6 bases). The CDR3 totals 16 residues. The ends were cut back, 1 base at V and 0 bases at J, with 11 bases in the middle. Germline loops: CDR1 MGHDK, CDR2 SYGVNS. In nucleotides, the CDR3 is TGTGCCAGCAGTGAATTTAGAGGGGGAAGCACAGATACGCAGTATTTT. Its translation is CASSEFRGGSTDTQYF. The full variable domain, in which reference TRBV25-1 and TRBJ2-3 provide the parts outside the CDR3, is EADIYQTPRYLVIGTGKKITLECSQTMGHDKMYWYQQDPGMELHLIHYSYGVNSTEKGDLSSESTVSRIRTEHFPLTLESARPSHTSQYLCASSEFRGGSTDTQYFGPGTRLTVL.

The chain recombines TRBV7-9 with TRBJ2-7; no clear D gene. CDR1 and CDR2 from the germline V gene are SEHNR and FQNEAQ (reference sequence). The CDR3 consists of 12 residues. V was clipped by 3 bases and J by 4 bases, with 7 bases between them. In nucleotides, the CDR3 is TGTGCCAGCAGCTTGATAGATTACGAGCAGTACTTC. Protein sequence: CASSLIDYEQYF.

The rearrangement joins TRBV7-2 to TRBJ2-1; D possibly corresponds to TRBD1 (6 bases). The CDR3 sequence is 14 residues long. The germline V gene encodes CDR1 SGHTA and CDR2 FQGNSA. Trimming removed 5 bases at V and 4 bases at J, with 12 bases between. In DNA form, the CDR3 reads TGTGCCAGCAGCCGGCGGACAGTTTACAATGAGCAGTTCTTC. Translating it yields CASSRRTVYNEQFF.

The V gene is TRBV5-4, the J gene TRBJ2-2; TRBD2 matches at 7 bases. The J segment lost 4 bases and the V segment lost 0 bases, leaving 9 bases of the junction unmatched. Germline V lookup: CDR1 SGHNT, CDR2 YYREEE (reference sequence). This CDR3 has 17 residues. CDR3 loop: CASSLGGGGPITGELFF. The CDR3 DNA reads as TGTGCCAGCAGCTTGGGTGGGGGAGGGCCCATCACCGGGGAGCTGTTTTTT.

V and J are TRBV30 and TRBJ2-7; TRBD1 matches at 9 bases. Germline V lookup: CDR1 GTSNPN, CDR2 SVGIG (reference sequence). This CDR3 has 14 residues. The V gene end was trimmed by 2 bases and the J gene end by 7 bases; junction bases not matched to a gene: 9. CDR3 residues: CAWSHGTGKDEQYF. The CDR3 DNA sequence: TGTGCCTGGAGTCACGGGACAGGGAAGGATGAGCAGTACTTC.

V and J are TRBV27 and TRBJ2-5, with TRBD2 identical over 10 bases. Germline loops: CDR1 MNHEY, CDR2 SMNVEV (reference sequence). Trimming took 8 bases from V and 4 from J; bases not matched to a gene: 10. The CDR3 has 15 amino acids. In DNA form, the CDR3 reads TGTGCCAGCGGAATGGGGACTAGCGCCTCAGAGACCCAGTACTTC. Protein: CASGMGTSASETQYF.